The 26 T cell receptor beta chains in this list originate from one sample, sequenced in a study of cytomegalovirus exposure and HLA in healthy donors. 60 Vbeta and 13 Jbeta primers were used in PCR. Sequencing used immunoSEQ multiplex PCR; TCRdb keeps in-frame clones, though not all of them. The sample has around 130,000 clones; 75% to 90% are singletons. The sequencing input was PBMCs. These receptors were obtained from a man in his thirties or forties in good health and CMV-seronegative.

The V gene is TRBV11-1, the J gene TRBJ2-1; 7 bases agree with TRBD1. Trimming at V came to 5 bases and at J to 5 bases, leaving 9 bases not matched to a gene. The CDR3 sequence is 15 residues long. From germline, CDR1 is SGHAT and CDR2 FQDESV (reference sequence). The CDR3 loop reads CASSDPGQFNNEQFF. Here the CDR3 DNA reads TGTGCCAGCAGCGATCCGGGACAGTTCAACAATGAGCAGTTCTTC.

This clone was counted only a few times. The V gene is TRBV6-1, the J gene TRBJ1-1; 8 nucleotides line up with TRBD1. This CDR3 has 14 residues. The germline V gene encodes CDR1 MNHNS and CDR2 SASEGT. Losses at the gene ends were 5 bases for V and 11 bases for J; bases not matched to a gene: 13. CDR3 loop: CASSTGQVGWMAFF. The CDR3 bases are TGTGCCAGCAGTACGGGACAGGTTGGCTGGATGGCTTTCTTT.

Only a few counts were recorded for this clone. The chain combines TRBV6-5 with TRBJ2-7, with D possibly being TRBD2 (5 bases). This CDR3 is built from 16 residues. V lost 3 bases and J lost 1, with 16 bases in between. The germline V gene encodes CDR1 MNHEY and CDR2 SVGAGI. The CDR3 sequence: CASSYGPDSQSYEQYF. The DNA of the CDR3 is TGTGCCAGCAGTTATGGCCCGGACTCCCAGTCCTACGAGCAGTACTTC.

The gene calls are TRBV27 and TRBJ2-1; TRBD2 matches at 9 bases. CDR1 is MNHEY, CDR2 SMNVEV, per germline (reference sequence). V shed 4 bases and J 3 bases; nucleotides not matched to a gene: 10. This CDR3 spans 17 amino acids. CDR3 coding DNA: TGTGCCAGCAGTTCCCCCTTAGCGGGAGTGAGCTACAATGAGCAGTTCTTC. Amino acid sequence: CASSSPLAGVSYNEQFF.

The V and J genes are TRBV4-3 and TRBJ1-3, with a tentative D call TRBD1 (5 bases). V lost 7 bases and J lost 2, with 18 bases in between. Germline V lookup: CDR1 LGHNA, CDR2 YSLEER. CDR3 size: 16 residues. CDR3 amino acids: CASTLTARSPGNTIYF. The CDR3 DNA reads TGCGCCAGCACTTTGACAGCTCGTAGTCCTGGAAACACCATATATTTT.

The rearrangement joins TRBV9 to TRBJ2-1; D is perhaps TRBD1 (6 bases). V was cut by 4 bases and J by 5 bases, with 19 bases left in between. This CDR3 is built from 16 residues. Germline V lookup: CDR1 SGDLS, CDR2 YYNGEE. The CDR3 is CASSSRQAALHNEQFF. CDR3 DNA: TGTGCCAGCAGCTCCCGACAGGCGGCCCTACACAATGAGCAGTTCTTC.

The CDR3 loop reads CASSYNRGVETQYF. The CDR3 DNA is TGTGCCAGCAGCTACAACAGGGGCGTGGAGACCCAGTACTTC. The chain carries TRBV5-4 and TRBJ2-5; 7 nucleotides line up with TRBD1. The germline V gene has CDR1 SGHNT and CDR2 YYREEE (reference sequence). The CDR3 loop spans 14 amino acids. With 3 bases clipped from V and 5 bases from J, the junction kept 7 bases outside the gene matches.

This clone was recorded a few times. The chain uses TRBV7-9 and TRBJ1-4; 10 bases line up with TRBD1. CDR1 and CDR2 (germline): SEHNR, FQNEAQ (reference sequence). This CDR3 has 14 residues. Losses at the gene ends were 6 bases for V and 7 bases for J; bases not matched to a gene: 5. Written as DNA, the CDR3 is TGTGCCAGCAGATTGGGACAGGGGAGTGAAAAACTGTTTTTT. It yields the protein CASRLGQGSEKLFF.

The genes are TRBV28 and TRBJ2-1; a possible D gene is TRBD1 (6 bases). The CDR3 is made up of 14 amino acids. The V gene lost 7 bases and the J gene lost 7 bases, with 17 bases spanning the gap. Germline lookup yields CDR1 MDHEN and CDR2 SYDVKM. In DNA, the CDR3 is TGTGCCAGCACCATAGGGGGACACAAGAATGAGCAGTTCTTC. Translating it yields CASTIGGHKNEQFF.

The chain recombines TRBV28 with TRBJ2-1; D call uncertain. The V gene lost 3 bases and the J gene lost 0 bases, with 6 bases spanning the gap. This CDR3 comprises 14 residues. From germline, CDR1 is MDHEN and CDR2 SYDVKM. The CDR3: CASSFRSSYNEQFF. DNA for the CDR3: TGTGCCAGCAGTTTCCGGAGCTCCTACAATGAGCAGTTCTTC.

The chain couples TRBV6-1 to TRBJ2-6; D is unresolved. The V end lost 2 bases, the J end lost 4 bases, and 15 bases lay between the germline ends. The CDR3 spans 17 residues. CDR1 and CDR2 from the germline V gene are MNHNS and SASEGT. In DNA form, the CDR3 reads TGTGCCAGCAGTGAATCAACAGCTAAACCCGGGGCCAACGTCCTGACTTTC. Encoded protein: CASSESTAKPGANVLTF.

V gene TRBV29-1 combines with J gene TRBJ2-7, with 8 bases lining up with TRBD1. CDR3 length: 14 amino acids. CDR1 SQVTM and CDR2 ANQGSEA come from the germline V gene. V gave up 6 bases and J gave up 6 bases; unmatched junction bases: 13. Here the CDR3 reads CSVGWQGATSEQYF. CDR3 coding DNA: TGCAGCGTAGGATGGCAGGGGGCGACGAGCGAGCAGTACTTC.

This clone was found once. V gene TRBV9 combines with J gene TRBJ1-1, with D possibly matching TRBD1 (6 bases). Trimming pared 0 bases from V and 3 bases from J, leaving 12 bases between. There are 15 residues in the CDR3. Germline CDR1 reads SGDLS; CDR2 reads YYNGEE. For the CDR3, the DNA is TGTGCCAGCAGCGTAGGAGGCAGGGGTTACACTGAAGCTTTCTTT. Translating it yields CASSVGGRGYTEAFF.

The sample holds a few counts of this clone. The V gene is TRBV5-4, the J gene TRBJ1-6; D unresolved. The CDR3 length is 14 residues. The V and J ends lost 4 bases and 8 bases respectively, with 13 bases between them. Germline V gene sequence: CDR1 SGHNT, CDR2 YYREEE (reference sequence). CDR3 nucleotide sequence: TGTGCCAGCAGCCCGGACTGGAGGGATTCACCCCTCCACTTT. It translates to CASSPDWRDSPLHF.

This clone appeared a few times. The CDR3 spells CASSFPLRTGANVLTF. In DNA, the CDR3 is TGTGCCAGCAGCTTTCCCCTAAGAACTGGGGCCAACGTCCTGACTTTC. J is TRBJ2-6 and V is TRBV7-9; D is uncertain. There are 16 residues in the CDR3. Trimming took off 3 bases at V and 2 bases at J, with 11 bases between the two ends. Germline V lookup: CDR1 SEHNR, CDR2 FQNEAQ (reference sequence).

The J gene is TRBJ2-7, the V gene TRBV6-1; D is ambiguous. The CDR3 runs 14 residues. Germline CDR1 is MNHNS and CDR2 is SASEGT. Trimming shortened V by 3 bases and J by 2 bases, and 11 bases separated the two germline ends. CDR3: CASSDMRQAYEQYF. The CDR3, as DNA: TGTGCCAGCAGTGATATGAGGCAAGCCTACGAGCAGTACTTC.

This chain connects TRBV6-5 to TRBJ2-1; D unclear. Germline V gene sequence: CDR1 MNHEY, CDR2 SVGAGI. Trimming stripped 3 bases from V and 0 bases from J, with 12 bases between. CDR3 length equals 16 residues. The CDR3 loop reads CASSYLNSNSYNEQFF. CDR3 coding DNA: TGTGCCAGCAGTTATCTCAACTCGAACTCCTACAATGAGCAGTTCTTC.

This clone has just a few counts. The CDR3 loop reads CSVRTTERISYEQYF. The CDR3 bases are TGCAGCGTTCGGACAACCGAAAGAATCTCCTACGAGCAGTACTTC. J is TRBJ2-7 and V is TRBV29-1, with D possibly TRBD1 on 5 matching bases. V lost 5 bases, J lost 0 bases, and 17 bases lay in between. This CDR3 spans 15 amino acids. Per the germline V gene, CDR1 is SQVTM and CDR2 is ANQGSEA.

The chain links TRBV19 to TRBJ2-7, with 12 bases fitting TRBD2. J gave up 7 bases and V 4 bases, and 14 bases lay outside the gene matches. CDR1 is LNHDA and CDR2 is SQIVND in the germline V gene (reference sequence). This CDR3 is built from 17 residues. CDR3 amino acids: CASSTDLLAGGVYEQYF. The CDR3, as DNA: TGTGCCAGTAGTACGGACCTCCTAGCGGGAGGGGTGTATGAGCAGTACTTC.

V usage is TRBV6-5 and J usage is TRBJ1-6; D uncertain. V was clipped by 0 bases and J by 10 bases, with 13 bases between them. The germline gives CDR1 MNHEY, CDR2 SVGAGI. This CDR3 has 15 amino acids. CDR3 in DNA: TGTGCCAGCAGTTACTCTATTCCATCACAGTCACCCCTCCACTTT. Its protein is CASSYSIPSQSPLHF.

V usage is TRBV7-2 and J usage is TRBJ2-7; maybe TRBD1 (6 bases). CDR1 and CDR2 from the germline V gene are SGHTA and FQGNSA. There are 14 residues in the CDR3. Trimming cost V 5 bases and J 0 bases, with 11 bases left between them. The chain's CDR3 is CASSQTGTSYEQYF. DNA of the CDR3: TGTGCCAGCAGCCAGACAGGAACCTCCTACGAGCAGTACTTC.

J is TRBJ1-2 and V is TRBV28, with no clear D. The CDR3 loop spans 11 amino acids. V lost 6 bases and J 2 bases, leaving 4 bases between the germline ends. Germline V gene data show CDR1 as MDHEN and CDR2 as SYDVKM. The CDR3 DNA follows: TGTGCCAGCAGCACAAACTATGGCTACACCTTC. It is translated as CASSTNYGYTF.

This chain uses TRBV6-6 with TRBJ1-1; 9 bases match TRBD1. The CDR3 is 14 residues long. Germline-derived CDR1 and CDR2 are MNHNY and SVGAGI (reference sequence). Germline trimming cut 7 bases from V and 8 bases from J; bases unmatched to any gene: 11. The chain's CDR3 is CASKPPGTGKEAFF. Written as DNA, the CDR3 is TGTGCCAGCAAACCGCCGGGGACAGGGAAAGAAGCTTTCTTT.

This chain joins TRBV29-1 and TRBJ2-3; 9 bases fit TRBD1. CDR3 length equals 16 residues. J lost 4 bases, V lost 6 bases, and 14 bases had no gene match. The V gene's germline CDR1 is SQVTM and CDR2 ANQGSEA. CDR3 sequence reads: CSVETGGGGAPDTQYF. Written as DNA, the CDR3 is TGCAGCGTGGAGACAGGGGGAGGCGGCGCGCCAGATACGCAGTATTTT.

This sequence joins TRBV13 and TRBJ2-7; 10 positions match TRBD1. The germline V gene encodes CDR1 PRHDT and CDR2 FYEKMQ (reference sequence). The V gene end was trimmed by 0 bases and the J gene end by 11 bases; junction bases not matched to a gene: 4. The CDR3 runs to 13 residues. The CDR3 DNA is TGTGCCAGCAGCTTAGGGACAGGGGGCGCGGAGTACTTC. Its translation is CASSLGTGGAEYF.

The V and J genes are TRBV29-1 and TRBJ2-5; D may be TRBD2 (6 bases). The CDR3 loop spans 14 amino acids. Deletions cut 7 bases from V and 5 bases from J, with 20 bases between. CDR1 is SQVTM, CDR2 ANQGSEA, per germline. The CDR3 spells CSAGVGSASETQYF. Here the CDR3 DNA reads TGCAGCGCCGGGGTCGGGAGCGCGTCGGAGACCCAGTACTTC.